This TCR beta chain was profiled in a study of blood T cell repertoires in COVID-19. As for the study in general: Italy, Spain and the United States were the sources of the convalescent and acute COVID-19 samples. PBMCs, B-cell-depleted T cells, or T cells provided the cDNA or gDNA that made up the material.

CDR1 is MNHEY and CDR2 is SVGAGI in the germline V gene. The CDR3 runs to 15 residues. J was trimmed by 8 bases and V by 5 bases; bases with no gene match: 7. In the authors' methods: Scientists estimated how many nucleated cells there were by amplifying reference gene primers. Method: immunoSEQ multiplex PCR; TCRdb's copy keeps in-frame clones and lacks some. That table furnishes V, J and clone size, whereas the DNA furnished D and trimming. This sample has approximately 27,000 clones, with approximately 93% found just once. The chain is built from TRBV6-5 and TRBJ2-1; TRBD2 agrees at 12 bases. The source is a human donor with active COVID-19. The donor label of this sample is uncertain. The specimen sequenced was peripheral blood. For the CDR3, the DNA is TGTGCCAGCAGTCGCACTAGCGGGGGGAGGGATGAGCAGTTCTTC. It specifies CASSRTSGGRDEQFF.